Given below is one TCR beta chain in context. The target of this receptor is not known. Nothing much larger sits one base from this clone, and base qualities are not available. Including cysteine and phenylalanine, the CDR3 has 19 amino acids. The entry retains the CDR3 DNA only, 57 bases that are in frame from base 1. Looking up the germline V gene yields CDR1 SGDLS and CDR2 YYNGEE. V is pared back by 0 bases and J by 3 bases, with 24 bases lying between the germline termini. This sample was included in a study of Tregs in tolerant kidney transplant recipients (dated by TCRdb to between 2017 and 2020). For the wider study: The study used TCRbeta sequencing to identify donor-specific regulatory T cells before combined kidney and bone marrow transplantation, then tracked those cells after transplant. In a few healthy controls, several methods of expanding Tregs specific for an allogeneic donor were compared by TCRbeta repertoire sequencing.

Thawed PBMCs were FACS-sorted into unstimulated Tregs (CD4+CD25+CD127-), CD4+ non-Tregs (CD4+CD25-), CD4 cells and CD8 cells. Blood from healthy controls was obtained either as purchased buffy coats or from healthy volunteers. Healthy control blood was processed to PBMCs by Ficoll density gradient and cryopreserved, and patient PBMCs were collected before and after transplant. The full study reports these points: Biological reproducibility was not directly addressed, though technical replication error appeared minimal. The most biologically relevant and donor-specific TCRbeta repertoire appeared to be identified by expanding Tregs with activated donor B cells. The study was limited by small patient numbers, and the findings need validation in larger populations and under other immunosuppression protocols.

Genomic DNA was extracted from sorted cells with the QIAGEN DNeasy Blood and Tissue Kit for TCRbeta CDR3 sequencing. High-throughput TCRbeta CDR3 sequencing, which included PCR amplification with bias correction and internal controls, was done commercially through immunoSEQ. Regarding the original processing steps: Unique productive TCRbeta sequences were defined by CDR3 nucleotide sequence where primers matched, and otherwise by CDR3 amino acid sequence together with Vbeta and Jbeta genes. To correct for sorting error, sequences found in more than one sorted population at a frequency ratio of 2:1 or less were discarded, and the remaining shared sequences were assigned to the population with the higher frequency. A sequence was defined as donor-reactive if the sequence was expanded at least 5-fold in CFSE-low cells compared with unstimulated cells and had a frequency of at least 0.01% in CFSE-low cells. Jensen-Shannon divergence, calculated on the top 100 TCRbeta sequences ranked by frequency, was used to quantify repertoire divergence. For samples with multiple sequencing runs, sorting error was corrected in each run separately before the runs were combined. Not all clones reach the TCRdb copy of this immuneACCESS table, which keeps in-frame sequences only. Checked studies attribute under half of the gap to unresolved V genes and leave the rest unexplained. From that table come the V and J calls and clone size; the DNA was used to work out D and trimming. This sample is represented by 200,000 to 300,000 clones; approximately 83% of them were singletons. Less than 0.75% of the sample comes from the top ten.

The sample consisted of CD4+ T cells from blood. In this chain, TRBV9 is recombined with TRBJ1-1; too little of a D gene remains to name it. The clonotype originates from a human donor in good health. The sequenced DNA is TGTGCCAGCAGCGTAGGGTTACCCTTCGGCGCGGGATATGACACTGAAGCTTTCTTT. This translates into CASSVGLPFGAGYDTEAFF.